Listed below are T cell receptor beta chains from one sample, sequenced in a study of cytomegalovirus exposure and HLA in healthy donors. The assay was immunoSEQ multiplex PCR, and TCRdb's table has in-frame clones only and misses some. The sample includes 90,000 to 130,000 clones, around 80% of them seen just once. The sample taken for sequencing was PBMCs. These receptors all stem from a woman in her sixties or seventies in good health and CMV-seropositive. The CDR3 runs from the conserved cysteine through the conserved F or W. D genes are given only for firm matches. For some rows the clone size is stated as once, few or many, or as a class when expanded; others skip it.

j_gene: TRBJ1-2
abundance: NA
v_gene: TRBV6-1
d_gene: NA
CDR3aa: CASTIIQGRGYTF
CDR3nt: TGTGCCAGCACCATAATACAGGGTCGCGGCTACACCTTC

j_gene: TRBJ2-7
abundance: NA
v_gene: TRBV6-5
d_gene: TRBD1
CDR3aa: CASSSPGQGTYEQYF
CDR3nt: TGTGCCAGCAGTTCGCCGGGACAGGGTACCTACGAGCAGTACTTC

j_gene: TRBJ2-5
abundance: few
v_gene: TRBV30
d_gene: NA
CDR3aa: CAWTTNAGETQYF
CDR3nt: TGTGCCTGGACCACCAACGCAGGAGAGACCCAGTACTTC

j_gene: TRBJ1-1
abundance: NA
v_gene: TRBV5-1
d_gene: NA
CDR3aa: CASRLQENTEAFF
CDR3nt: TGCGCCAGCAGACTACAAGAGAACACTGAAGCTTTCTTT

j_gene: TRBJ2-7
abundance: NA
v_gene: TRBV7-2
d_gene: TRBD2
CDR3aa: CASSLAPGTSSHEQYF
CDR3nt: TGTGCCAGCAGCTTAGCCCCAGGGACTAGCTCGCACGAGCAGTACTTC

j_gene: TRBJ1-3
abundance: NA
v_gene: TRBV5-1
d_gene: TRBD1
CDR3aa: CASSSSPTGVGNTIYF
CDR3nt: TGCGCCAGCAGCTCAAGCCCCACAGGGGTTGGAAACACCATATATTTT

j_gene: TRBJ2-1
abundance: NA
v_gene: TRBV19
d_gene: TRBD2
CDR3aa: CASSILSSGRSDEQFF
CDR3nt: TGTGCCAGTAGTATTCTATCTAGCGGGAGGTCGGATGAGCAGTTCTTC

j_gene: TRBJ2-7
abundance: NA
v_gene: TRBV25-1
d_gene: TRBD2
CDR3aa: CASSECGGDWDEQYF
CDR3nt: TGTGCCAGCAGTGAATGCGGGGGGGATTGGGACGAGCAGTACTTC

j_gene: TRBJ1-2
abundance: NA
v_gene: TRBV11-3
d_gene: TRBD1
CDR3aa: CASSASGQKPYGYTF
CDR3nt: TGTGCCAGCAGCGCCTCGGGACAGAAGCCCTATGGCTACACCTTC

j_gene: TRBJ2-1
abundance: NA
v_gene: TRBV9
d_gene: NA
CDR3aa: CASSSRDYNEQFF
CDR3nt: TGTGCCAGCAGCTCCCGGGACTACAATGAGCAGTTCTTC

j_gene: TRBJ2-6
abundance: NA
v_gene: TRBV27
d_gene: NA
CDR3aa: CASSFKLSGANVLTF
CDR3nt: TGTGCCAGCAGTTTCAAACTCTCTGGGGCCAACGTCCTGACTTTC

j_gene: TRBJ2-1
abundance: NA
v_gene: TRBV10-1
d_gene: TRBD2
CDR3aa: CASSDPSGIPYNEQFF
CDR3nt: TGCGCCAGCAGTGACCCTAGCGGTATTCCCTACAATGAGCAGTTCTTC

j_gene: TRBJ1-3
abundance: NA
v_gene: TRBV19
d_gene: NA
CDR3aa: CASNGRGADTIYF
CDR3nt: TGTGCCAGTAACGGCAGGGGAGCCGACACCATATATTTT

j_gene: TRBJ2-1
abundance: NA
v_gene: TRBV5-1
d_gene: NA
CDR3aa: CASSPFQGLYNEQFF
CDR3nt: TGCGCCAGCAGCCCGTTTCAGGGGCTATACAATGAGCAGTTCTTC

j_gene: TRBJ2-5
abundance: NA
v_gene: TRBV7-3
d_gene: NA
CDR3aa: CASSPTGGNLETQYF
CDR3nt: TGTGCCAGCAGCCCGACCGGGGGAAATTTGGAGACCCAGTACTTC

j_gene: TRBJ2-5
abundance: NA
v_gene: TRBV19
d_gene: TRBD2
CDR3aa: CASSWASGNQETQYF
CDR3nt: TGTGCCAGTAGTTGGGCTAGCGGGAATCAAGAGACCCAGTACTTC

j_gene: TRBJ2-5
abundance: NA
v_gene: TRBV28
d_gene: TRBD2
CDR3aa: CASSLTYSSGEETQYF
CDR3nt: TGTGCCAGCAGTTTAACCTATTCTAGCGGGGAAGAGACCCAGTACTTC

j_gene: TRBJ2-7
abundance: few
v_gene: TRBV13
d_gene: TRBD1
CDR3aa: CASSYGTGFEQYF
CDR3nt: TGTGCCAGCAGCTACGGGACAGGGTTTGAGCAGTACTTC

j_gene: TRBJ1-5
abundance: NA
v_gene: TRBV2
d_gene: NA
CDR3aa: CASSETVSNQPQHF
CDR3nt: TGTGCCAGCAGTGAAACGGTTAGCAATCAGCCCCAGCATTTT

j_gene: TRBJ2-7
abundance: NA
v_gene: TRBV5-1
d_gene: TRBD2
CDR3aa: CASSLVSSGRAREQYF
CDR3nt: TGCGCCAGCAGCTTGGTCTCTAGCGGGAGGGCCAGGGAGCAGTACTTC

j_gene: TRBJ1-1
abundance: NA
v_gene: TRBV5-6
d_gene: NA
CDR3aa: CASSLGHENTEAFF
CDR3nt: TGTGCCAGCAGCTTGGGACACGAGAACACTGAAGCTTTCTTT

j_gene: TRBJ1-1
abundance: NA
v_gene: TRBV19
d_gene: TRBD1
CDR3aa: CASSPGTDTPAFF
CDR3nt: TGTGCCAGTAGTCCCGGGACAGACACCCCAGCTTTCTTT

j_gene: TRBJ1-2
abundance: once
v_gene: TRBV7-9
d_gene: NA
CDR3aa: CASSRSDIPYGYTF
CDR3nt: TGTGCCAGCAGCCGGTCGGACATCCCCTATGGCTACACCTTC

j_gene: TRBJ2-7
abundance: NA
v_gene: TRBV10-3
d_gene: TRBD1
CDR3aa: CAITTGQGGEQYF
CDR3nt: TGTGCCATCACCACCGGACAGGGGGGTGAGCAGTACTTC

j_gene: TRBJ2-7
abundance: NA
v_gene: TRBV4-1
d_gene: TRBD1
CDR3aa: CASSLGQGYEQYF
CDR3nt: TGCGCCAGCAGCCTCGGACAGGGTTACGAGCAGTACTTC

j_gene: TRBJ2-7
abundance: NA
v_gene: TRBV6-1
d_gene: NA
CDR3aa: CASSGTINSGIFSYEQYF
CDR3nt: TGTGCCAGCAGTGGAACCATAAATTCGGGGATATTTTCCTACGAGCAGTACTTC

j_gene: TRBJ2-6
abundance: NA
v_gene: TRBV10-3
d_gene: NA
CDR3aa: CASSGQGSGANVLTF
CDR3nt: TGTGCCTCCTCAGGCCAGGGGTCTGGGGCCAACGTCCTGACTTTC

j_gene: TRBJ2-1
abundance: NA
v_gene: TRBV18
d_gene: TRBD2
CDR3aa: CASSPLMPSGRSYEQFF
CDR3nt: TGTGCCAGCTCACCACTAATGCCTAGCGGGAGGTCGTATGAGCAGTTCTTC

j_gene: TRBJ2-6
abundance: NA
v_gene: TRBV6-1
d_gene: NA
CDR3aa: CASRMGVAGANVLTF
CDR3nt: TGTGCCAGCAGAATGGGAGTTGCTGGGGCCAACGTCCTGACTTTC

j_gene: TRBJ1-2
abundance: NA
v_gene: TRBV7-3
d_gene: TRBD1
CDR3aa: CASVPKQGADGYTF
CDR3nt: TGTGCCAGCGTCCCCAAACAGGGGGCGGATGGCTACACCTTC

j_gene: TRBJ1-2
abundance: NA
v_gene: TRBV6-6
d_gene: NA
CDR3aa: CASIYGGQPNYGYTF
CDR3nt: TGTGCCAGCATTTATGGAGGACAGCCTAACTATGGCTACACCTTC

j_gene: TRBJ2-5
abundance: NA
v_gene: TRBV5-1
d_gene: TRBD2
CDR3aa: CASSRAGLAGGETQYF
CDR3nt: TGCGCCAGCAGCCGCGCGGGACTAGCGGGAGGAGAGACCCAGTACTTC

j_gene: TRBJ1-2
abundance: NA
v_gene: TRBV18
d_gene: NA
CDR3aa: CASSPGTYDGYTF
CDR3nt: TGTGCCAGCTCACCCGGGACTTACGATGGCTACACCTTC

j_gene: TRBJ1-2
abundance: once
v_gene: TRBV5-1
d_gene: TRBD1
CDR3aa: CASSPGQGAGYTF
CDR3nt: TGCGCCAGCAGCCCCGGACAGGGGGCGGGCTACACCTTC

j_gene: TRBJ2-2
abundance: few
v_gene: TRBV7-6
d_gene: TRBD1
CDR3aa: CASSSSSGTGESGELFF
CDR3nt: TGTGCCAGCAGCTCATCTTCCGGGACAGGGGAGTCCGGGGAGCTGTTTTTT

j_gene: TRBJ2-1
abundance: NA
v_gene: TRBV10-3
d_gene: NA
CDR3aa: CATHPRDNNEQFF
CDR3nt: TGTGCCACCCATCCTCGGGACAACAATGAGCAGTTCTTC

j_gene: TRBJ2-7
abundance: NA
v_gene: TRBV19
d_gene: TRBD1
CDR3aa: CASSRTGVGYEQYF
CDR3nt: TGTGCCAGTAGCAGGACAGGGGTGGGGTACGAGCAGTACTTC

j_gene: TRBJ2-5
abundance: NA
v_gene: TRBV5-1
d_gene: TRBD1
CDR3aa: CASKGQGTGAQYF
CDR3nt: TGCGCCAGCAAAGGACAGGGGACAGGAGCCCAGTACTTC

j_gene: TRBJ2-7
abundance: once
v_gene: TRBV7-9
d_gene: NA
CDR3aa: CSSSPLYEQYF
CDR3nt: TGTTCCAGCAGCCCCCTCTACGAGCAGTACTTC

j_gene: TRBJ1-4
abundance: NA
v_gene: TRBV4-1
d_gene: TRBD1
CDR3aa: CASSQGSMTGGKLFF
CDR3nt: TGCGCCAGCAGCCAAGGGTCGATGACAGGGGGGAAACTGTTTTTT

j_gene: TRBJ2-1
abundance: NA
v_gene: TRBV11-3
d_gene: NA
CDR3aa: CASSLTTGRIDNEQFF
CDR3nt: TGTGCCAGCAGCTTGACCACAGGGAGAATTGACAATGAGCAGTTCTTC

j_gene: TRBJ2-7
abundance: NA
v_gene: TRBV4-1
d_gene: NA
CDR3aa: CASSQESPQASYEQYF
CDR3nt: TGCGCCAGCAGCCAAGAATCCCCTCAAGCCTCCTACGAGCAGTACTTC

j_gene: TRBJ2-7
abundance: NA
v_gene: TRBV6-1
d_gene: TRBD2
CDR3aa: CASSPGLAGDYPQYF
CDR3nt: TGTGCCAGCAGCCCCGGACTAGCGGGAGACTATCCGCAGTACTTC

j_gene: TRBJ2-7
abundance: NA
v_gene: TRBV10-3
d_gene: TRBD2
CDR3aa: CAISRTSGAPGEQYF
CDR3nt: TGTGCCATCAGCCGGACTAGCGGGGCCCCCGGCGAGCAGTACTTC

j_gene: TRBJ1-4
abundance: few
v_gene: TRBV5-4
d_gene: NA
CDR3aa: CASSLAIRGEKLFF
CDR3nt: TGTGCCAGCAGCTTGGCCATCAGGGGTGAAAAACTGTTTTTT

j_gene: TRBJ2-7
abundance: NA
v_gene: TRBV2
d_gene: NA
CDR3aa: CASINPGEVEQYF
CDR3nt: TGTGCCAGCATCAACCCCGGGGAGGTCGAGCAGTACTTC

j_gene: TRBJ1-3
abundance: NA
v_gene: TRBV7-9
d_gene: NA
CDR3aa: CASSDGVAARGNTIYF
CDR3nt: TGTGCCAGCAGCGACGGGGTCGCGGCTAGAGGAAACACCATATATTTT

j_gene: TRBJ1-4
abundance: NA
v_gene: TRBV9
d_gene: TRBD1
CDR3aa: CASSLTGGSSEIVF
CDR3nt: TGTGCCAGCAGCCTGACAGGGGGGTCTTCGGAAATTGTTTTT

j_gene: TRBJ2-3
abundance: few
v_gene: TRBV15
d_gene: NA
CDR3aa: CATSREGQGRQTQYF
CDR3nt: TGTGCCACCAGCAGAGAGGGGCAGGGTAGGCAAACGCAGTATTTT

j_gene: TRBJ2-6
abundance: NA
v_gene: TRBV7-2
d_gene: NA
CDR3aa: CASSPSRSSGANVLTF
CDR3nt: TGTGCCAGCAGCCCAAGCCGGTCCTCTGGGGCCAACGTCCTGACTTTC